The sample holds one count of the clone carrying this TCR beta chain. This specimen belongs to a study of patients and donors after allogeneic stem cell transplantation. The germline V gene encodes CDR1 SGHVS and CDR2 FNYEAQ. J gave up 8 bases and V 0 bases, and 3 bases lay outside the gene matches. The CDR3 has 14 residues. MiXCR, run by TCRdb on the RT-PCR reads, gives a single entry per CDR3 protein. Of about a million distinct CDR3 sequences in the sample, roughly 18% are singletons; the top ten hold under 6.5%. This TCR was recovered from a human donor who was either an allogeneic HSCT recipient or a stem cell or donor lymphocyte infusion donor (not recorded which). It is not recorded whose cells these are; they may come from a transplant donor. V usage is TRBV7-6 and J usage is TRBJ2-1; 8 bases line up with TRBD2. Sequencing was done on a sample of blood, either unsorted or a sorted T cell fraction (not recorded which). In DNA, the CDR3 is TGTGCCAGCAGCTTAGCGCGGGGGGTGTATGAGCAGTTCTTC. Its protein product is CASSLARGVYEQFF.